The subject of this entry is one T cell receptor (beta chain). Antigen specificity is unknown. The data stem from a study of shared clonotypes between healthy human individuals. Study-wide points: All-four-donor shared clonotypes had higher generation probabilities than non-shared clonotypes did.

The CDR3 has 13 residues. Trimming pared 8 bases from V and 6 bases from J, leaving 16 bases between. CDR1 is LNHDA, CDR2 SQIVND, per germline (reference sequence). The table came from immunoSEQ multiplex PCR; TCRdb's copy has only in-frame clones and leaves some out. The sample holds about 1,800,000 clones, about 95% seen once. Positively selected for CCR7, the CD45RO-negative cells used as naive CD8 cells excluded terminally differentiated effector memory CD45RA+ cells. This TCR was recovered from a man between 18 and 29 years old in good health. The chain employs TRBV19 and TRBJ1-2; a possible D gene is TRBD1 (6 bases). Material for sequencing was naive CD8+ T cells sorted from blood. The CDR3 coding sequence is TGTGCCAGTGGCCCGACAGGCTGGGATGGCTACACCTTC. Amino acids: CASGPTGWDGYTF.